This TCR beta chain was recorded in a study of blood T cells in healthy people across ages. Russia was home to the donors, healthy Caucasian individuals aged roughly 6 to 90. Peripheral blood samples of around 9.8 milliliters were drawn from each donor. Every sample had a minimum of 6 million PBMCs isolated. Through a sample-barcoded 5' primer and a J-beta primer mix, a second PCR was run for roughly 6 to 12 cycles. MiXCR, applied by TCRdb to the 5' RACE reads, yields one record per CDR3 protein. Of around 1.7 million distinct CDR3 sequences detected, roughly 27% appear once; the ten largest clones hold 7.7%. CDR3 length: 14 residues. The germline gives CDR1 SGHAT, CDR2 FQNNGV. V dropped 5 bases and J dropped 4; count of bases not matched to a gene: 7. This clonotype was picked up a small number of times.

The receptor comes from a woman younger than 45 in good health. The chain has TRBV11-2 and TRBJ1-2, with 7 positions matching TRBD1. The sample was blood. Here the CDR3 reads CASSPDREVYGYTF. The CDR3 DNA is TGTGCCAGCAGCCCCGACAGGGAGGTCTATGGCTACACCTTC.